This T cell receptor beta chain was identified during a study of PD-1 blockade in mismatch repair-deficient tumors. With regard to this clone: Its antigen is not known.

The TCR-sequenced patients were a few responders to pembrolizumab. Some clones are missing from TCRdb's copy, which holds only in-frame ones; the method was immunoSEQ multiplex PCR. Of some 51,000 clones in the sample, 81% were seen once. The CDR3 is 16 amino acids. V lost 2 bases and J 6 bases, leaving 16 bases between the germline ends. Per germline, CDR1 KGHSH and CDR2 LQKENI. Study-wide results and limits: Tumor-resident clones, often absent from pretreatment blood, expanded after pembrolizumab and then contracted.

The rearrangement links TRBV18 to TRBJ2-2, with D uncertain. This specimen consisted of peripheral blood, obtained approximately 20 weeks after starting pembrolizumab. The clonotype was recovered from an adult with mismatch repair-deficient cancer. Written as DNA, the CDR3 is TGTGCCAGCTCACCAAAATTGAGGCCAGAGGCCGGGGAGCTGTTTTTT. Translating it yields CASSPKLRPEAGELFF.